This record concerns one T cell receptor beta chain sequence. Its matching antigen is unknown. Trimming left V 0 bases short and J 8 bases short, with 16 bases between. The CDR3 contains 14 residues. Germline V gene data show CDR1 as DFQATT and CDR2 as SNEGSKA (reference sequence). The sample belongs to a study of T cells in Graves' hyperthyroidism and ophthalmopathy. Notes on the study in general: Blood also contained most expanded thyroid clonotypes above 0.001.

Ophthalmopathy cases met thresholds of Clinical Activity Score at least 3, NOSPECS grade at least 4 and duration under 3 months. Based on clinical symptoms, serum thyroxine and TRAb, thyroid ultrasound and orbital computed tomography, diagnoses were reached. TCR beta CDR3 region amplification was performed from RNA transcripts. TCR CDR3 regions were first amplified by RT-PCR with HTBI primers. TCRdb re-derived calls from the multiplex PCR reads in MiXCR, one entry per CDR3 protein. This sample has about half a million distinct CDR3 sequences, with roughly 16% found just once. The chain joins TRBV20-1 to TRBJ1-2, with D possibly being TRBD1 (5 bases). The TCR sequence derives from a young woman with Graves' ophthalmopathy. Sequencing was done on a sample of blood. This chain's CDR3 is CSARDRVGVQGYTF. The CDR3 DNA sequence: TGCAGTGCTAGAGATCGGGTAGGGGTTCAGGGCTACACCTTC.